Sequencing of this TCR beta chain was carried out in a study of T cells after yellow fever vaccination. For the study at large: Each low-cell-number fraction was prepared by means of SMART-Seq v4 Ultra Low Input. Study-wide results and caveats: Overlap between CD4 and CD8 compartments was detected for a small share of clonotypes. A weaker but faster secondary response was observed, peaking on day 5 versus 15.

This clonotype was seen ten or more times. As yet, its antigen is unknown. MiXCR, applied by TCRdb to the 5' RACE reads, yields one record per CDR3 protein. The data hold around 320,000 distinct CDR3 sequences, with approximately 4% observed a single time. Germline V gene lookup returns CDR1 SGHAT and CDR2 FQNNGV. The germline V and J ends were trimmed by 5 bases and 2 bases, with 15 bases remaining between them. The CDR3 runs 16 residues. Source: PBMCs, taken 15 days after the yellow fever booster vaccination. This sequence was found in a man between 18 and 35 years old who received the YFV17D yellow fever vaccine. The gene calls are TRBV11-2 and TRBJ2-2, with a tentative D call TRBD2 (6 bases). As DNA, the CDR3 is TGTGCCAGCAGCCCCGTACGGGGGTCAAACACCGGGGAGCTGTTTTTT. This codes for CASSPVRGSNTGELFF.